This T cell receptor (beta chain) was identified during a study of blood T cell repertoires in COVID-19. Study in general: COVID-19 samples, acute and convalescent, were from the United States, Italy and Spain. T cells, B-cell-depleted T cells, or PBMCs supplied cDNA or gDNA.

Authors' methods: How many nucleated cells were present was estimated from reference gene primer amplification. The data were produced by immunoSEQ multiplex PCR, yet TCRdb's version contains in-frame clones alone and is incomplete. V and J calls plus clone size are reproduced from that table; the DNA served to infer D and trimming. The sample lists approximately 240,000 clones, 86% occurring once. This CDR3 contains 11 residues. The germline gives CDR1 SQVTM, CDR2 ANQGSEA. Trimming cost V 3 bases and J 2 bases, with 4 bases left between them. Sequences were obtained from peripheral blood. V usage is TRBV29-1 and J usage is TRBJ1-1; D is uncertain. The sequence was obtained from a woman in her twenties or thirties who had recovered from COVID-19. DNA of the CDR3: TGCAGCGTTGAGTCTAACACTGAAGCTTTCTTT. This sequence encodes CSVESNTEAFF.